This TCR beta chain appears in the sequencing data of a study of CD8+CD57+ T cells in acquired aplastic anemia. About the research overall: When averaged, DNA from sorted CD4+ and CD8+ cells came to around 3.1 ug. Broader study findings: Patients and controls were found to share twenty-nine CD8+ CDR3 sequences.

A remark on this clonotype: As yet, its antigen is unknown.

The authors sequenced patients whose flow cytometry had shown CD8+CD57+ cell expansion. Blood sampling was performed on the patients, and none of them had received therapy by then. Germline CDR1 DFQATT, CDR2 SNEGSKA (reference sequence). V lost 3 bases, J lost 3 bases, and 11 bases lay in between. The CDR3 is 13 residues long. Profiling that covered TCR beta VDJ and CDR3 relied on genomic DNA as its template. Each CDR3 protein is one row after TCRdb ran MiXCR on the reads. This sample has roughly 93,000 distinct CDR3 sequences, with 55% to 75% found just once. Sequenced material: sorted CD4+, CD8+, or CD8+CD57+ T cells (not recorded which) from PBMCs. The genes are TRBV20-1 and TRBJ1-2; D is perhaps TRBD1 (6 bases). This clonotype was obtained from a human donor with aplastic anemia. The CDR3 DNA is TGCAGTGCTAGTGCCGGGGGCGACTATGGCTACACCTTC. It codes for CSASAGGDYGYTF.